These T cell receptor beta chains were read from a single sample in a study of cytomegalovirus exposure and HLA in healthy donors. The data were produced by immunoSEQ multiplex PCR, yet TCRdb's version contains in-frame clones alone and is incomplete. The profile shows about 200,000 clones, 65% to 90% of them singletons. Material for sequencing was PBMCs. Receptor source: a woman in her 30s in good health and CMV-seropositive. Both conserved end residues are part of each CDR3. A D gene is named only where the DNA matches it firmly. Size is stated for part of the rows, as once, few or many counts, or as a class when the clone is expanded.

TRBJ1-2,TRBD1,few,TRBV25-1,TGTGCCAGCAGTGAACCCGGGACAGTTGGAGGCTACACCTTC,CASSEPGTVGGYTF
TRBJ2-3,.,.,TRBV18,TGTGCCAGCTCACGTACCTCATGGCGGGGAGACACAGATACGCAGTATTTT,CASSRTSWRGDTDTQYF
TRBJ2-1,TRBD2,once,TRBV6-5,TGTGCCAGCAGTCGACTAGCGGGTTACAATGAGCAGTTCTTC,CASSRLAGYNEQFF
TRBJ2-7,TRBD2,.,TRBV10-2,TGCGCCAGCAGCGGGAGAGTCGGGCTAGCGGGAGACTACGAGCAGTACTTC,CASSGRVGLAGDYEQYF
TRBJ2-3,TRBD2,once,TRBV6-5,TGTGCCAGCAGATCACTAGCGATTCCTGGTACGCAGTATTTT,CASRSLAIPGTQYF
TRBJ1-2,TRBD1,.,TRBV28,TGTGCCAGCACACCGGGACAGGGGGCGATGATGGACTATGGCTACACCTTC,CASTPGQGAMMDYGYTF
TRBJ2-2,TRBD1,.,TRBV7-6,TGTGCCAGCAGCTTAAGGACAGGGGAATCCGGAGGGGAGCTGTTTTTT,CASSLRTGESGGELFF
TRBJ2-3,TRBD2,.,TRBV30,TGTGCCTGGAGACCCGATGTAGCGGGAGGGCCAGATACGCAGTATTTT,CAWRPDVAGGPDTQYF
TRBJ2-7,.,.,TRBV2,TGTGCCAGCAGTGAGTCCAGCCATCCGGGGGAGCAGTACTTC,CASSESSHPGEQYF
TRBJ2-5,.,.,TRBV7-2,TGTGCCAGCAGCTTAGCGCAGGGCCAAGAGACCCAGTACTTC,CASSLAQGQETQYF
TRBJ2-1,TRBD2,.,TRBV7-2,TGTGCCAGCAGCACGGGGGGAAAGAACAACAATGAGCAGTTCTTC,CASSTGGKNNNEQFF
TRBJ2-3,TRBD2,.,TRBV29-1,TGCAGCGGACGGACTAGCGGGAGCACAGATACGCAGTATTTT,CSGRTSGSTDTQYF
TRBJ2-6,.,.,TRBV27,TGTGCCAGCAGTTTTCTGGGCGCTGGGGCCAACGTCCTGACTTTC,CASSFLGAGANVLTF
TRBJ1-2,.,.,TRBV5-4,TGTGCCAGCAGCTTGTCAGGGGCGCAGGGCTACACCTTC,CASSLSGAQGYTF
TRBJ2-7,TRBD2,.,TRBV9,TGTGCCAGCAGCGGGGAGAGACTAGCGGGAGTACCTTACGAGCAGTACTTC,CASSGERLAGVPYEQYF
TRBJ1-4,TRBD1,.,TRBV5-1,TGCGCCAGCAGCTTGGATACTTCGGGACAGGGAGAAAAACTGTTTTTT,CASSLDTSGQGEKLFF
TRBJ2-1,.,few,TRBV5-1,TGCGCCAGCAGCTTAGATACCCCCGAGTTCAATGAGCAGTTCTTC,CASSLDTPEFNEQFF
TRBJ2-7,.,.,TRBV6-1,TGTGCCAGCAGCGCGCGACCGACTTACGAGCAGTACTTC,CASSARPTYEQYF
TRBJ1-2,TRBD1,.,TRBV7-2,TGTGCCAGCAGCCCTACCGTAGAGGGGGCCTATGGCTACACCTTC,CASSPTVEGAYGYTF
TRBJ1-5,.,.,TRBV6-5,TGTGCCAGTAGACCGGGACAAATGAATCAGCCCCAGCATTTT,CASRPGQMNQPQHF
TRBJ1-2,TRBD1,.,TRBV7-6,TGTGCCAGCAGCTTTGGGGTCCTTGGGACAGACTATGGCTACACCTTC,CASSFGVLGTDYGYTF
TRBJ2-2,TRBD2,.,TRBV5-1,TGCGCCAGCAGCTCCGGACTAGAGAAGGGCGGGGAGCTGTTTTTT,CASSSGLEKGGELFF
TRBJ2-1,.,.,TRBV7-6,TGTGCCAGCAGCTTGGAACAGGGTCGTGAGCAGTTCTTC,CASSLEQGREQFF
TRBJ2-2,.,once,TRBV19,TGTGCCAGTACCTCAAGGGGAGTGACTAGTGCGGCCGGGGAGCTGTTTTTT,CASTSRGVTSAAGELFF
TRBJ2-7,.,few,TRBV9,TGTGCCAGCAGTGAGTCCGACTACGAGCAGTACTTC,CASSESDYEQYF
TRBJ2-5,TRBD2,.,TRBV30,TGTGCCTGGAGTGTGCGGGGGGCAATTCAAGAGACCCAGTACTTC,CAWSVRGAIQETQYF
TRBJ2-1,.,.,TRBV2,TGTGCCAGCAGTATTGCTAGCTTTGAGCAGTTCTTC,CASSIASFEQFF
TRBJ2-7,TRBD1,.,TRBV7-2,TGTGCCAGCAGCGCCCAGCCGGGACAGAGCTACGAGCAGTACTTC,CASSAQPGQSYEQYF
TRBJ2-2,.,.,TRBV28,TGTGCCAGCGGGACACTAAACACCGGGGAGCTGTTTTTT,CASGTLNTGELFF
TRBJ1-3,.,.,TRBV29-1,TGCAGCGTTGTGGCCCAGGGACAACGGGGATCGTTTTTACATAGAAACACCATATATTTT,CSVVAQGQRGSFLHRNTIYF
TRBJ1-1,.,.,TRBV1,TGCACCAGCACCGAGGGACAGGGTGGAATGAACACTGAAGCTTTCTTT,CTSTEGQGGMNTEAFF
TRBJ2-5,TRBD1,.,TRBV15,TGTGCCACCAGCAGAGACCCGGGACAGGGGGAGACCCAGTACTTC,CATSRDPGQGETQYF
TRBJ2-7,TRBD2,.,TRBV19,TGTGCCAGTAGCTTTGGACTAGAGACCTACGAGCAGTACTTC,CASSFGLETYEQYF
TRBJ2-5,.,.,TRBV18,TGTGCCAGCTCACCGGCGGGGAGGACCCAGTACTTC,CASSPAGRTQYF
TRBJ2-5,TRBD1,.,TRBV5-1,TGCGCCAGCAGATACTCTTCCGGGACAGGAGGGGAGACCCAGTACTTC,CASRYSSGTGGETQYF
TRBJ1-1,.,.,TRBV9,TGTGCCAGCAGCTTCGGCTGGGGGGACACTGAAGCTTTCTTT,CASSFGWGDTEAFF
TRBJ1-5,TRBD1,.,TRBV10-3,TGTGCCATCAGTGATGGCGGGACAGTTAATCAGCCCCAGCATTTT,CAISDGGTVNQPQHF
TRBJ1-1,.,.,TRBV5-1,TGCGCCAGCAGCTTGGGCGCCAGGGGCTCTGAAGCTTTCTTT,CASSLGARGSEAFF
TRBJ2-1,.,.,TRBV11-2,TGTGCCAGCAGCTTAGCTATGACAGGTCCGGGTGAGCAGTTCTTC,CASSLAMTGPGEQFF
TRBJ2-7,.,.,TRBV5-1,TGCGCCAGCAGCTCCTCCGGGACAACGTCCTCCTACGAGCAGTACTTC,CASSSSGTTSSYEQYF
TRBJ1-1,.,.,TRBV21-1,TGTGCCAGCAGCAATGTTGACAGGTTTAGTGAAGCTTTCTTT,CASSNVDRFSEAFF
TRBJ2-7,TRBD2,.,TRBV18,TGTGCCAGCTCATCCTTACCGACTAGCGGGTCCCATAGCGAGCAGTACTTC,CASSSLPTSGSHSEQYF
TRBJ2-2,.,few,TRBV18,TGTGCCAGCTCAAGAGACAGCAACACCGGGGAGCTGTTTTTT,CASSRDSNTGELFF
TRBJ2-3,TRBD2,.,TRBV9,TGTGCCAGCAGCTCGGGACTAGCGGAGGGTCGAGATACGCAGTATTTT,CASSSGLAEGRDTQYF
TRBJ1-1,TRBD1,.,TRBV5-1,TGCGCCAGCAGCTGGCAGGGGGCCCCGAACACTGAAGCTTTCTTT,CASSWQGAPNTEAFF
TRBJ2-7,.,.,TRBV9,TGTGCCAGCAGCGTAGGGTCGCAGGAATCGACCTACGAGCAGTACTTC,CASSVGSQESTYEQYF
TRBJ1-1,.,.,TRBV14,TGTGCCAGCAGCCAAGCCCTGATATCGGGCACTGAAGCTTTCTTT,CASSQALISGTEAFF
TRBJ1-1,TRBD1,.,TRBV28,TGTGCCAGCAGCGCAGGGGGCACTGAAGCTTTCTTT,CASSAGGTEAFF
TRBJ1-2,.,few,TRBV27,TGTGCCAGCAGTCCCCGGGGGGTAGACTACACCTTC,CASSPRGVDYTF